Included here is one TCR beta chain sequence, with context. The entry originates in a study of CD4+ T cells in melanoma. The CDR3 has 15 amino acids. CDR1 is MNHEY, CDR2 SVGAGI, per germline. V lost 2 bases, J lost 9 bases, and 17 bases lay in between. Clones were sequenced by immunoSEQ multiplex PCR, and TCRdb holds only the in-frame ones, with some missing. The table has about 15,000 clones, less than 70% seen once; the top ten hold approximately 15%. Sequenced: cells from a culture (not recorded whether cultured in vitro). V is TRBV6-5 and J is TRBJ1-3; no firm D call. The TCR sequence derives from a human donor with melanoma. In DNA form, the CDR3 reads TGTGCCAGCAGTTACACCCGGACCGGAGGAGGCACCATATATTTT. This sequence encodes CASSYTRTGGGTIYF.